Shown below are 7 T cell receptor beta chains from a single sample sequenced in a study of blood T cell repertoires in COVID-19. Sequencing was performed with immunoSEQ multiplex PCR; in TCRdb, only in-frame clones are kept and a portion is missing. This table has about 14,000 clones, around 78% appearing once. Specimen: peripheral blood. These receptors were obtained from a man in his forties with active or convalescent COVID-19.

The sample holds one count of this clone. The rearrangement links TRBV6-5 to TRBJ1-5, with 9 bases fitting TRBD1. This CDR3 has 14 amino acids. Germline CDR1 MNHEY, CDR2 SVGAGI. Trimming removed 9 bases from V and 4 bases from J; junction bases left unmatched: 7. The CDR3 DNA reads as TGTGCCAGTCACCCGGGACAGGGTAATCAGCCCCAGCATTTT. This translates into CASHPGQGNQPQHF.

The genes are TRBV28 and TRBJ1-4; 7 bases fit TRBD1. Germline V gene data show CDR1 as MDHEN and CDR2 as SYDVKM. The junction had 3 bases not matched to a gene; V was cut back by 4 bases and J by 4 bases. The CDR3 extends over 14 amino acids. In DNA form, the CDR3 reads TGTGCCAGCAGTTGGGGACAGCTTAATGAAAAACTGTTTTTT. Amino acids: CASSWGQLNEKLFF.

CDR3 region: CASSQEGSIRGTEAFF. In DNA form, the CDR3 reads TGCGCCAGCAGCCAAGAGGGGTCGATTCGGGGGACTGAAGCTTTCTTT. The chain employs TRBV4-1 and TRBJ1-1; D perhaps matches TRBD1 (5 bases). Germline V CDR1 and CDR2: MGHRA, YSYEKL. This CDR3 is 16 amino acids long. V lost 0 bases and J 5 bases, leaving 16 bases between the germline ends.

The V call is TRBV2, the J call TRBJ2-3; D ambiguous. The CDR3 totals 14 residues. Per the germline V gene, CDR1 is SNHLY and CDR2 is FYNNEI. Between the trimmed V and J ends, which lost 9 bases and 4 bases, there was a span of 17 bases. This chain's CDR3 is CASLREPIADTQYF. The DNA of the CDR3 is TGTGCCAGTTTGAGAGAGCCGATAGCAGATACGCAGTATTTT. Variable domain in full (rest from reference TRBV2 and TRBJ2-3): EPEVTQTPSHQVTQMGQEVILRCVPISNHLYFYWYRQILGQKVEFLVSFYNNEISEKSEIFDDQFSVERPDGSNFTLKIRSTKLEDSAMYFCASLREPIADTQYFGPGTRLTVL.

This chain links TRBV7-9 with TRBJ1-5, with D possibly being TRBD1 (6 bases). The CDR3 length is 14 residues. From germline, CDR1 is SEHNR and CDR2 FQNEAQ (reference sequence). Trimming took 4 bases from V and 4 from J, leaving 11 bases between them. CDR3 region: CASSSDRFNQPQHF. CDR3 sequence (DNA): TGTGCCAGCAGCTCTGACAGGTTTAATCAGCCCCAGCATTTT.

This chain connects TRBV6-1 to TRBJ2-7; no clear D gene. Trimming took off 1 base at V and 10 bases at J, with 14 bases between the two ends. The germline V gene has CDR1 MNHNS and CDR2 SASEGT. The CDR3 runs to 13 residues. CDR3 in amino acids: CASSEGADVGQYF. The CDR3 DNA reads TGTGCCAGCAGTGAAGGGGCCGACGTAGGACAGTACTTC.

V and J are TRBV19 and TRBJ1-4; 9 nucleotides match TRBD1. The ends lost 6 bases at V and 4 bases at J; junction bases unmatched: 6. The CDR3 is made up of 15 amino acids. Germline CDR1 and CDR2: LNHDA and SQIVND (reference sequence). The CDR3 here is CASSARTGDNEKLFF. In DNA form, the CDR3 reads TGTGCCAGTAGCGCCCGGACAGGGGATAATGAAAAACTGTTTTTT.